These 13 T cell receptor beta chains came from one sample sequenced in a study of T cell responses to AZD1222 COVID-19 vaccine. TCRdb keeps only in-frame clones here, not all; method: immunoSEQ multiplex PCR. The data show under 150,000 clones, with around 90% seen just once and around 5% held by the top ten. Sequences were derived from peripheral blood, sampled 28 days after the second AZD1222 dose. The source is an adult who received the AZD1222 COVID-19 vaccine.

A word on this clone: The DNA is left out, because the CDR3 cannot be placed on it with certainty; the CDR3 is given as TCRdb lists it. The chain combines TRBV21-1 with TRBJ1-3. TRBV21-1 is tagged as a pseudogene. Counting both end residues, the CDR3 totals 13 amino acids. This CDR3 is CARSFGSGNTIYF.

This clone has a handful of counts. The chain couples TRBV2 to TRBJ2-7, with 7 bases lining up with TRBD1. J lost 0 bases, V lost 2 bases, and 4 bases had no gene match. The CDR3 consists of 15 residues. Germline CDR1 and CDR2: SNHLY and FYNNEI. The CDR3 spells CASSEWTGFSYEQYF. The CDR3 DNA follows: TGTGCCAGCAGTGAATGGACAGGATTCTCCTACGAGCAGTACTTC.

This chain links TRBV7-9 with TRBJ2-1, with 9 bases that match TRBD1. In germline, CDR1 is SEHNR, CDR2 FQNEAQ (reference sequence). V lost 3 bases, J lost 9 bases, and 6 bases stayed unmatched. The CDR3 loop spans 14 amino acids. CDR3 amino acids: CASSFYRGLSEQFF. CDR3 DNA sequence: TGTGCCAGCAGCTTTTACAGGGGGCTGAGTGAGCAGTTCTTC.

The rearrangement links TRBV7-9 to TRBJ1-5, with TRBD1 matching over 7 bases. CDR3 size: 16 residues. The ends lost 5 bases at V and 2 bases at J; junction bases unmatched: 9. Germline CDR1 reads SEHNR; CDR2 reads FQNEAQ (reference sequence). CDR3 protein: CASSPPDRAGNQPQHF. DNA for the CDR3: TGTGCCAGCAGCCCCCCTGACAGGGCGGGCAATCAGCCCCAGCATTTT.

This chain links TRBV4-3 with TRBJ2-2; D possibly corresponds to TRBD1 (6 bases). CDR1 is LGHNA, CDR2 YSLEER, per germline. CDR3 size: 16 residues. The V and J ends lost 0 bases and 6 bases respectively, with 14 bases between them. The CDR3 DNA reads as TGCGCCAGCAGCCAAGACAGGGGAACCTTGGCCGGGGAGCTGTTTTTT. It is translated as CASSQDRGTLAGELFF.

The genes are TRBV6-5 and TRBJ2-7; TRBD1 matches at 7 bases. The CDR3 covers 14 residues. The V and J ends lost 6 bases and 3 bases, in that order; junction bases with no gene match: 8. CDR1 is MNHEY, CDR2 SVGAGI, per germline. The CDR3 DNA is TGTGCCAGCAGGCTGGGACAGTCCCTCTACGAGCAGTACTTC. This codes for CASRLGQSLYEQYF.

The chain couples TRBV19 to TRBJ1-2; 7 bases fit TRBD1. V lost 4 bases and J lost 6; bases outside the gene matches: 14. In germline, CDR1 is LNHDA, CDR2 SQIVND (reference sequence). The CDR3 spans 16 residues. Here the CDR3 DNA reads TGTGCCAGTAGTACTTGGGACAGACCCTCTCTGCATGGCTACACCTTC. Protein: CASSTWDRPSLHGYTF.

V is TRBV5-1 and J is TRBJ1-1; D is perhaps TRBD1 (6 bases). V lost 0 bases, J lost 6 bases, and 12 bases lay in between. Germline CDR1 SGHRS, CDR2 YFSETQ. The CDR3 is 14 residues long. The CDR3 loop is CASSLEGGRAEAFF. CDR3 bases: TGCGCCAGCAGCTTGGAGGGGGGTCGTGCTGAAGCTTTCTTT.

The chain carries TRBV6-5 and TRBJ1-1; D is unresolved. Germline loops: CDR1 MNHEY, CDR2 SVGAGI. V lost 7 bases, J lost 3 bases, and 15 bases lay in between. There are 14 residues in the CDR3. The CDR3 coding sequence is TGTGCCAGCACTAATCGGGGTTGGGACACTGAAGCTTTCTTT. Its translation: CASTNRGWDTEAFF.

This clone was seen only a few times. The rearrangement uses TRBV30 and TRBJ1-4; 7 nucleotides align to TRBD1. Trimming at V came to 1 base and at J to 4 bases, leaving 6 bases not matched to a gene. Germline-derived CDR1 and CDR2 are GTSNPN and SVGIG (reference sequence). This CDR3 has 15 residues. The chain's CDR3 is CAWSAVDRHNEKLFF. Here the CDR3 DNA reads TGTGCCTGGAGTGCCGTGGACAGGCATAATGAAAAACTGTTTTTT.

The chain uses TRBV11-2 and TRBJ2-1; TRBD2 is a possible D gene (5 bases). V was shortened by 0 bases and J by 3 bases, with 12 bases between the two germline ends. Per germline, CDR1 SGHAT and CDR2 FQNNGV. The CDR3 is 16 residues long. The CDR3 region is CASSLDARVDYNEQFF. The CDR3 nucleotides read TGTGCCAGCAGCTTAGATGCGCGGGTCGACTACAATGAGCAGTTCTTC.

J is TRBJ2-1 and V is TRBV14; 7 bases fit TRBD2. Germline CDR1 SGHDN, CDR2 FVKESK. The CDR3 is 13 residues long. The junction had 5 bases not matched to a gene; V was cut back by 1 base and J by 11 bases. The CDR3 nucleotides are TGTGCCAGCAGCCAAGGACTAGCAGATCAGCAGTTCTTC. Translated, it gives CASSQGLADQQFF.

Concerning this clone itself: Compared with germline, one end of the junction differs, possibly owing to a read error. The chain couples TRBV7-7 to TRBJ1-6; 8 bases fit TRBD1. The CDR3 extends over 16 amino acids. Germline CDR1 is SSHAT and CDR2 is FNYEAQ (reference sequence). CDR3: CASTTDRELFNSPLHF. CDR3 bases: TGTGCTAGCACCACGGACAGGGAACTTTTTAACTCACCCCTCCACTTT. The complete variable domain, with remaining parts taken from reference TRBV7-7 and TRBJ1-6, reads GAGVSQSPRYKVTKRGQDVTLRCDPISSHATLYWYQQALGQGPEFLTYFNYEAQPDKSGLPSDRFSAERPEGSISTLTIQRTEQRDSAMYRCASTTDRELFNSPLHFGNGTRLTVT.